The 32 T cell receptor beta chains listed next were all sequenced from one sample in a study of blood T cell repertoires in COVID-19. Measured with immunoSEQ multiplex PCR; TCRdb has only the in-frame clones, and not every one. The profile shows roughly 250,000 clones, 75% to 90% of them singletons. Input material: PBMCs or T cells enriched from blood (not recorded which). Receptor source: a woman younger than 45 with acute COVID-19.

The CDR3 loop reads CASSLDFGQVNTEAFF. The CDR3 nucleotides are TGTGCCAGCAGCTTAGATTTCGGACAGGTGAACACTGAAGCTTTCTTT. The rearrangement links TRBV11-2 to TRBJ1-1; 7 bases fit TRBD1. This CDR3 contains 16 residues. The germline CDR1 and CDR2 sequences are SGHAT and FQNNGV. Losses at the gene ends were 0 bases for V and 0 bases for J; bases not matched to a gene: 4.

The V call is TRBV11-2, the J call TRBJ2-7; TRBD2 matches 10 bases. J was trimmed by 9 bases and V by 1 base; bases with no gene match: 6. The germline V gene has CDR1 SGHAT and CDR2 FQNNGV. The CDR3 spans 14 residues. CDR3: CASSLGVLAGAQYF. The CDR3 DNA reads as TGTGCCAGCAGCTTAGGTGTTCTAGCGGGAGCGCAGTACTTC.

The chain employs TRBV5-1 and TRBJ1-2; D remains unclear. The CDR3 loop spans 14 amino acids. Deletions cut 1 base from V and 4 bases from J, with 11 bases between. The germline CDR1 and CDR2 sequences are SGHRS and YFSETQ. The CDR3 reads CASSLQVLGYGYTF. For the CDR3, the DNA is TGCGCCAGCAGCTTGCAGGTTCTTGGCTATGGCTACACCTTC.

The CDR3 is CSVVDPEAVGNTIYF. The CDR3 nucleotides read TGCAGCGTTGTTGACCCCGAGGCCGTCGGAAACACCATATATTTT. The J gene is TRBJ1-3, the V gene TRBV29-1; D is unclear. V was cut by 4 bases and J by 4 bases, with 17 bases left in between. Germline values: CDR1 SQVTM, CDR2 ANQGSEA. The CDR3 sequence is 15 residues long.

This clone was counted between two and nine times. The chain links TRBV7-2 to TRBJ1-5; no definite D call. The CDR3 extends over 16 amino acids. Germline-derived CDR1 and CDR2 are SGHTA and FQGNSA. The V end lost 1 base, the J end lost 2 bases, and 12 bases lay between the germline ends. The CDR3 DNA reads as TGTGCCAGCAGCTTAGAACCGCCGGTGGGCAATCAGCCCCAGCATTTT. It translates to CASSLEPPVGNQPQHF.

The rearrangement uses TRBV6-5 and TRBJ2-7; D possibly corresponds to TRBD2 (6 bases). The CDR3 runs to 13 residues. The germline V and J ends were trimmed by 2 bases and 6 bases, with 11 bases remaining between them. Germline lookup yields CDR1 MNHEY and CDR2 SVGAGI. CDR3 amino acids: CASSYGGSSEQYF. CDR3 coding DNA: TGTGCCAGCAGTTACGGGGGGTCCAGCGAGCAGTACTTC.

The rearrangement links TRBV28 to TRBJ2-7; possibly TRBD1 for D (7 bases). With 8 bases removed from V and 4 bases from J, the gap between germline ends came to 15 bases. From germline, CDR1 is MDHEN and CDR2 SYDVKM. CDR3 size: 13 residues. The CDR3 DNA is TGTGCCAGCGGCGGCAGGGGGGAGTACGAGCAGTACTTC. Amino acids: CASGGRGEYEQYF.

This sequence joins TRBV18 and TRBJ1-6; TRBD1 is a possible D gene (6 bases). Trimming removed 3 bases at V and 7 bases at J, with 13 bases between. CDR3 size: 15 residues. CDR1 KGHSH and CDR2 LQKENI come from the germline V gene. The CDR3 reads CASSPTGTRNSPLHF. CDR3 nucleotide sequence: TGTGCCAGCTCACCCACCGGGACACGGAATTCACCCCTCCACTTT. Based on the CDR3 plus reference TRBV18 and TRBJ1-6, the full variable domain is NAGVMQNPRHLVRRRGQEARLRCSPMKGHSHVYWYRQLPEEGLKFMVYLQKENIIDESGMPKERFSAEFPKEGPSILRIQQVVRGDSAAYFCASSPTGTRNSPLHFGNGTRLTVT.

This chain connects TRBV9 to TRBJ2-7; D might be TRBD2 (5 bases). Trimming shortened V by 4 bases and J by 3 bases, and 17 bases separated the two germline ends. There are 15 residues in the CDR3. CDR1 and CDR2 (germline): SGDLS, YYNGEE. The CDR3 sequence: CASSPRAGGSYEQYF. In nucleotides, the CDR3 is TGTGCCAGCAGCCCCCGGGCGGGCGGTAGCTACGAGCAGTACTTC.

J is TRBJ2-2 and V is TRBV5-1; D gene uncertain. This CDR3 has 15 amino acids. The germline V gene has CDR1 SGHRS and CDR2 YFSETQ. V shed 0 bases and J shed 2 bases, with 8 bases lying between them. This CDR3 is CASSLVLSNTGELFF. Written as DNA, the CDR3 is TGCGCCAGCAGCTTGGTTCTTAGTAACACCGGGGAGCTGTTTTTT.

The rearrangement links TRBV10-3 to TRBJ1-2; 7 bases align to TRBD1. With 3 bases clipped from V and 5 bases from J, the junction kept 21 bases outside the gene matches. The germline V gene encodes CDR1 ENHRY and CDR2 SYGVKD. This CDR3 region has 19 residues. The CDR3 coding sequence is TGTGCCATCAGTGACCCATCAAGGCCCGGGACAGCACAACCGTATGGCTACACCTTC. Translation: CAISDPSRPGTAQPYGYTF.

The chain is built from TRBV2 and TRBJ1-2; the match to TRBD1 covers 12 bases. Looked up from germline, CDR1 is SNHLY and CDR2 is FYNNEI. This CDR3 is 16 amino acids long. V lost 5 bases, J lost 8 bases, and 12 bases stayed unmatched. CDR3 sequence reads: CASSRNPGTGGKGYTF. CDR3 sequence (DNA): TGTGCCAGCAGTAGAAACCCCGGGACAGGGGGCAAGGGCTACACCTTC.

V and J are TRBV7-2 and TRBJ2-7; TRBD1 aligns across 7 bases. CDR1 and CDR2 from the germline V gene are SGHTA and FQGNSA. The junction had 7 bases not matched to a gene; V was cut back by 2 bases and J by 6 bases. CDR3 length: 14 residues. CDR3 nucleotides: TGTGCCAGCAGCTTATCGAGGGGGCTCCGCGAGCAGTACTTC. The encoded protein is CASSLSRGLREQYF.

CDR3: CASSQEWAYNEQFF. The CDR3 nucleotides are TGCGCCAGCAGCCAAGAGTGGGCTTACAATGAGCAGTTCTTC. The chain couples TRBV4-3 to TRBJ2-1; D remains unclear. Per the germline V gene, CDR1 is LGHNA and CDR2 is YSLEER. The CDR3 runs 14 residues. Trimming cost V 0 bases and J 4 bases, with 7 bases left between them.

V gene TRBV7-8 combines with J gene TRBJ2-7; possibly TRBD2 for D (7 bases). V was shortened by 1 base and J by 0 bases, with 13 bases between the two germline ends. The length of the CDR3 is 16 residues. Germline V CDR1 and CDR2: SGHVS, FQNEAQ. CDR3 amino acids: CASSLGEGGFSYEQYF. CDR3 DNA: TGTGCCAGCAGCTTAGGCGAGGGGGGGTTCTCCTACGAGCAGTACTTC.

The rearrangement joins TRBV5-8 to TRBJ2-6; D remains unclear. This CDR3 spans 15 amino acids. V was pared by 2 bases and J by 4 bases, with 10 bases between. Germline assignment: CDR1 SGHTS and CDR2 YDEGEE. The CDR3, as DNA: TGTGCCAGCAGCTTCTCGCGGTCGGGGGCCAACGTCCTGACTTTC. Protein sequence: CASSFSRSGANVLTF.

The chain carries TRBV12-3 or TRBV12-4 and TRBJ2-5; weak D call: TRBD1 (5 bases). The CDR3 length is 13 residues. The germline V and J ends were trimmed by 1 base and 5 bases, with 8 bases remaining between them. The CDR3 sequence is CASSLGYRETQYF. The CDR3 nucleotides read TGTGCCAGCAGTTTAGGCTACAGGGAGACCCAGTACTTC.

The V call is TRBV29-1, the J call TRBJ2-1; tentatively, D is TRBD2 (7 bases). CDR1 is SQVTM and CDR2 is ANQGSEA in the germline V gene. The V end lost 7 bases, the J end lost 12 bases, and 22 bases lay between the germline ends. The CDR3 has 13 residues. Here the CDR3 reads CSATGGTSSRQFF. DNA for the CDR3: TGCAGCGCGACCGGGGGGACATCGTCTCGGCAGTTCTTC.

The rearrangement links TRBV18 to TRBJ2-1, with D unclear. The V gene lost 1 base and the J gene lost 6 bases, with 4 bases spanning the gap. Per the germline V gene, CDR1 is KGHSH and CDR2 is LQKENI. The CDR3 extends over 12 amino acids. The CDR3, as DNA: TGTGCCAGCTCACCACTCAGCAATGAGCAGTTCTTC. This codes for CASSPLSNEQFF.

The chain combines TRBV5-1 with TRBJ2-1; the D gene is possibly TRBD1 (6 bases). Germline loops: CDR1 SGHRS, CDR2 YFSETQ. The V and J ends lost 4 bases and 2 bases respectively, with 22 bases between them. There are 18 residues in the CDR3. As DNA, the CDR3 is TGCGCCAGCAGCCCAGAACAGGGACCCCTGGGTCCCTACAATGAGCAGTTCTTC. This sequence encodes CASSPEQGPLGPYNEQFF. The full variable domain, rest sourced from reference TRBV5-1 and TRBJ2-1, is KAGVTQTPRYLIKTRGQQVTLSCSPISGHRSVSWYQQTPGQGLQFLFEYFSETQRNKGNFPGRFSGRQFSNSRSEMNVSTLELGDSALYLCASSPEQGPLGPYNEQFFGPGTRLTVL.

The chain recombines TRBV5-1 with TRBJ1-1, with D unclear. CDR1 and CDR2 (germline): SGHRS, YFSETQ. V was pared by 5 bases and J by 8 bases, with 22 bases between. This CDR3 spans 15 amino acids. CDR3 amino acids: CASSNLRGPREEAFF. For the CDR3, the DNA is TGCGCCAGCAGTAATCTTCGGGGTCCGCGGGAGGAAGCTTTCTTT. Supplemented by reference TRBV5-1 and TRBJ1-1, the full variable domain reads KAGVTQTPRYLIKTRGQQVTLSCSPISGHRSVSWYQQTPGQGLQFLFEYFSETQRNKGNFPGRFSGRQFSNSRSEMNVSTLELGDSALYLCASSNLRGPREEAFFGQGTRLTVV.

This clone has more than one count but fewer than ten. The chain combines TRBV6-1 with TRBJ2-7; D is ambiguous. The V gene's germline CDR1 is MNHNS and CDR2 SASEGT. The V gene lost 3 bases and the J gene lost 1 base, with 13 bases spanning the gap. CDR3 size: 15 residues. The chain's CDR3 is CASSEVLGASYEQYF. The CDR3 DNA reads as TGTGCCAGCAGTGAGGTCTTGGGCGCGTCCTACGAGCAGTACTTC.

This chain links TRBV10-3 with TRBJ2-7, with 13 bases fitting TRBD2. J was trimmed by 3 bases and V by 5 bases; bases with no gene match: 25. Germline values: CDR1 ENHRY, CDR2 SYGVKD. The CDR3 loop spans 22 amino acids. CDR3 nucleotide sequence: TGTGCCATCAGTAACCCGAGTGGTAAGGGACTAGCGGGAAGGGCGGCTCACTACGAGCAGTACTTC. Residues: CAISNPSGKGLAGRAAHYEQYF.

The chain recombines TRBV6-5 with TRBJ2-5, with TRBD2 identical over 8 bases. The CDR3 has 12 amino acids. Germline V gene sequence: CDR1 MNHEY, CDR2 SVGAGI. The V gene end was trimmed by 7 bases and the J gene end by 5 bases; junction bases not matched to a gene: 3. The CDR3 region is CASKTGGETQYF. The CDR3 region has the DNA TGTGCCAGCAAGACGGGGGGGGAGACCCAGTACTTC.

The chain couples TRBV27 to TRBJ1-3, with D possibly matching TRBD1 (6 bases). The V end was cut by 4 bases, the J end by 0 bases, with 22 bases between. Germline V gene lookup returns CDR1 MNHEY and CDR2 SMNVEV (reference sequence). This CDR3 contains 19 residues. CDR3 nucleotides: TGTGCCAGCAGTTCAGCCTCACCACCAACAGGGCCCTCTGGAAACACCATATATTTT. This translates into CASSSASPPTGPSGNTIYF.

The chain couples TRBV2 to TRBJ1-6, with a possible D match to TRBD1 (6 bases). This CDR3 is built from 14 residues. V lost 4 bases and J lost 5, with 9 bases in between. Germline lookup yields CDR1 SNHLY and CDR2 FYNNEI. The CDR3 sequence is CASSGQGNNSPLHF. CDR3 DNA sequence: TGTGCCAGCAGTGGCCAGGGGAATAATTCACCCCTCCACTTT.

This chain joins TRBV7-9 and TRBJ1-1; D remains ambiguous. Trimming cost V 10 bases and J 0 bases, with 9 bases left between them. Germline CDR1 is SEHNR and CDR2 is FQNEAQ (reference sequence). The CDR3 sequence is 12 residues long. CDR3 loop: CATLIMNTEAFF. The DNA for the CDR3 is TGTGCCACCCTAATCATGAACACTGAAGCTTTCTTT.

This chain joins TRBV3-1 (or the pseudogene TRBV3-2) and TRBJ1-5, with D tentatively TRBD1 (5 bases). V shed 1 base and J shed 6 bases, with 10 bases lying between them. Germline CDR1 and CDR2: LGHDT and YNNKEL (reference sequence). The CDR3 has 14 amino acids. The DNA of the CDR3 is TGTGCCAGCAGCCAAGGCAGGGAAATTCAGCCCCAGCATTTT. This encodes CASSQGREIQPQHF.

The chain links TRBV1 to TRBJ2-1; the D call TRBD2 from the table was never checked on the DNA. TRBV1 is a pseudogene segment. This CDR3 region has 18 residues. As DNA, the CDR3 is TGCACCAGCAGCCAAAGGGGGCTAGCGGGAGCCCCCGTTAATGAGCAGTTCTTC. This codes for CTSSQRGLAGAPVNEQFF.

The rearrangement links TRBV5-1 to TRBJ2-1, with 7 nucleotides matching TRBD1. Per germline, CDR1 SGHRS and CDR2 YFSETQ. The ends lost 4 bases at V and 7 bases at J; junction bases unmatched: 8. The CDR3 loop spans 14 amino acids. CDR3 region: CASSPWDRVNEQFF. The DNA for the CDR3 is TGCGCCAGCAGCCCCTGGGACAGAGTAAATGAGCAGTTCTTC.

The chain is built from TRBV6-1 and TRBJ2-2; 11 bases line up with TRBD2. With V trimmed by 2 bases and J by 4 bases, 3 bases remained unmatched. There are 16 residues in the CDR3. Germline lookup yields CDR1 MNHNS and CDR2 SASEGT. The CDR3 reads CASSESLAGGTGELFF. For the CDR3, the DNA is TGTGCCAGCAGTGAAAGTCTAGCGGGAGGCACCGGGGAGCTGTTTTTT.

The chain combines TRBV5-5 with TRBJ1-5; D ambiguous. Trimming took off 4 bases at V and 4 bases at J, with 12 bases between the two ends. Germline values: CDR1 SGHKS, CDR2 YYEKEE (reference sequence). This CDR3 comprises 14 residues. CDR3 sequence: CASSPGIFNQPQHF. CDR3 DNA sequence: TGTGCCAGCAGCCCGGGGATTTTTAATCAGCCCCAGCATTTT. Filled out from reference TRBV5-5 and TRBJ1-5, the complete variable domain reads DAGVTQSPTHLIKTRGQQVTLRCSPISGHKSVSWYQQVLGQGPQFIFQYYEKEERGRGNFPDRFSARQFPNYSSELNVNALLLGDSALYLCASSPGIFNQPQHFGDGTRLSIL.